This T cell receptor (beta chain) comes out of a study of blood T cell repertoires in COVID-19. The CDR3 runs to 16 residues. Germline CDR1 is KGHSH and CDR2 is LQKENI. Trimming removed 3 bases from V and 4 bases from J; junction bases left unmatched: 5. This clone is a singleton in its sample. Sequenced by immunoSEQ multiplex PCR; TCRdb stores in-frame clones only, minus some. Of approximately 350,000 clones in the sample, about 89% were seen once. The sample taken for sequencing was peripheral blood. The genes are TRBV18 and TRBJ2-1, with 11 positions matching TRBD2. The source is a man aged 35-49 years with acute or convalescent COVID-19. CDR3 bases: TGTGCCAGCTCACCCGTTCTAGCGGGGGGTTACAATGAGCAGTTCTTC. Its translation: CASSPVLAGGYNEQFF.